One and the same sample provided the 10 T cell receptor beta chains below, sequenced in a study of siplizumab effects on memory and regulatory T cells. Using immunoSEQ multiplex PCR, the repertoire was profiled, and TCRdb retains in-frame clones only, with some absent. Of 110,000 or so clones in the sample, 90% to 95% were seen once. The sample consisted of CD4+ T cells sorted from blood. Receptors originate from a human donor in good health.

This sequence joins TRBV7-8 and TRBJ1-1; no reliable D call. CDR1 and CDR2 (germline): SGHVS, FQNEAQ. CDR3 length: 15 amino acids. V lost 1 base and J 2 bases, leaving 11 bases between the germline ends. This CDR3 is CASSLEAAGNTEAFF. The DNA of the CDR3 is TGTGCCAGCAGCTTAGAGGCAGCGGGCAACACTGAAGCTTTCTTT.

This chain connects TRBV6-6 to TRBJ1-6; D uncertain. This CDR3 has 14 amino acids. Per the germline V gene, CDR1 is MNHNY and CDR2 is SVGAGI (reference sequence). The ends were cut back, 6 bases at V and 8 bases at J, with 14 bases in the middle. The CDR3 DNA is TGTGCCAGCAGCCCGGCAGGTGGATATTCACCCCTCCACTTT. It yields the protein CASSPAGGYSPLHF.

The chain recombines TRBV5-4 with TRBJ2-2, with D hard to call. The ends were cut back, 2 bases at V and 8 bases at J, with 13 bases in the middle. The CDR3 sequence is 14 residues long. The germline gives CDR1 SGHNT, CDR2 YYREEE (reference sequence). CDR3 amino acids: CASSFSAGTGELFF. The CDR3 DNA reads as TGTGCCAGCAGCTTCTCCGCCGGAACGGGGGAGCTGTTTTTT. Drawing the rest from reference TRBV5-4 and TRBJ2-2, the complete variable domain is ETGVTQSPTHLIKTRGQQVTLRCSSQSGHNTVSWYQQALGQGPQFIFQYYREEENGRGNFPPRFSGLQFPNYSSELNVNALELDDSALYLCASSFSAGTGELFFGEGSRLTVL.

The rearrangement uses TRBV5-5 and TRBJ1-2; a weak D match, TRBD1 (5 bases). Per germline, CDR1 SGHKS and CDR2 YYEKEE (reference sequence). The CDR3 runs to 13 residues. The V gene lost 4 bases and the J gene lost 7 bases, with 14 bases spanning the gap. The CDR3: CASSPGPGSGYTF. In DNA, the CDR3 is TGTGCCAGCAGCCCGGGGCCAGGGTCTGGCTACACCTTC.

This chain connects TRBV10-1 to TRBJ2-7, with D unclear. Trimming pared 2 bases from V and 2 bases from J, leaving 13 bases between. CDR3 size: 15 residues. Germline V gene lookup returns CDR1 WNHNN and CDR2 SYGVQD (reference sequence). The CDR3: CASSELPRKTYEQYF. For the CDR3, the DNA is TGCGCCAGCAGTGAGCTTCCCAGGAAGACCTACGAGCAGTACTTC.

The chain employs TRBV19 and TRBJ2-4, with D unclear. The V end was cut by 3 bases, the J end by 1 base, with 10 bases between. This CDR3 is 15 amino acids long. Germline V lookup: CDR1 LNHDA, CDR2 SQIVND (reference sequence). The CDR3 bases are TGTGCCAGTAGTATTGAAGCCCTGGCCAAAAACATTCAGTACTTC. It codes for CASSIEALAKNIQYF.

CDR3 coding DNA: TGCGCCAGCGCCGAGGGGGACAGAGCCTACGAGCAGTACTTC. Its translation: CASAEGDRAYEQYF. The chain recombines TRBV5-1 with TRBJ2-7; 7 bases map to TRBD1. The germline V gene has CDR1 SGHRS and CDR2 YFSETQ. The CDR3 consists of 14 residues. Germline trimming cut 7 bases from V and 2 bases from J; bases unmatched to any gene: 9.

This chain joins TRBV7-8 and TRBJ1-5; D is unclear. Germline lookup yields CDR1 SGHVS and CDR2 FQNEAQ. This CDR3 comprises 13 residues. Trimming pared 2 bases from V and 0 bases from J, leaving 2 bases between. CDR3 in amino acids: CASSLSSNQPQHF. The CDR3 DNA reads TGTGCCAGCAGCTTATCTAGCAATCAGCCCCAGCATTTT.

The V call is TRBV14, the J call TRBJ2-7; D is possibly TRBD2 (6 bases). This CDR3 contains 17 residues. Deletions cut 0 bases from V and 2 bases from J, with 17 bases between. CDR1 SGHDN and CDR2 FVKESK come from the germline V gene. The chain's CDR3 is CASSQDLRRDGPYEQYF. CDR3 coding DNA: TGTGCCAGCAGCCAAGATCTACGGCGGGACGGCCCCTACGAGCAGTACTTC. The full variable domain, its missing parts supplied by reference TRBV14 and TRBJ2-7, is EAGVTQFPSHSVIEKGQTVTLRCDPISGHDNLYWYRRVMGKEIKFLLHFVKESKQDESGMPNNRFLAERTGGTYSTLKVQPAELEDSGVYFCASSQDLRRDGPYEQYFGPGTRLTVT.

Here the CDR3 reads CAISTAGGAYEQYF. The DNA for the CDR3 is TGTGCCATCAGTACTGCAGGGGGGGCCTACGAGCAGTACTTC. V usage is TRBV10-3 and J usage is TRBJ2-7, with D possibly being TRBD1 or TRBD2 (7 bases each). Germline loops: CDR1 ENHRY, CDR2 SYGVKD. Trimming left V 5 bases short and J 2 bases short, with 13 bases between. There are 14 residues in the CDR3.